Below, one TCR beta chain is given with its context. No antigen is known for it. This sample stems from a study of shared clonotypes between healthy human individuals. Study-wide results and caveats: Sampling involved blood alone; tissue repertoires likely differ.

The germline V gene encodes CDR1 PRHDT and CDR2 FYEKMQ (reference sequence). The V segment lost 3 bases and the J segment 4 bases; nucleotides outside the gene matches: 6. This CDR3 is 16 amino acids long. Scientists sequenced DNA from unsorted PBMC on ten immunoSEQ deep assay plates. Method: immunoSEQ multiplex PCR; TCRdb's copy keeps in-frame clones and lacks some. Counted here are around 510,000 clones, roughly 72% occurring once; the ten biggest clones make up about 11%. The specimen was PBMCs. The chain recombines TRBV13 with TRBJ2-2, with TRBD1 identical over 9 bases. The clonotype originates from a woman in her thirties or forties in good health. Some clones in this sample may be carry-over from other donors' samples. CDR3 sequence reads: CASSLLDRGTTGELFF. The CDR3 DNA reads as TGTGCCAGCAGCTTGTTGGACAGGGGAACCACCGGGGAGCTGTTTTTT.